The text below deals with one T cell receptor beta chain. Authors' processing steps: Counts of nucleated cells, estimated from reference gene primer amplification, were obtained. Profiling relied on immunoSEQ multiplex PCR, and the TCRdb table lists in-frame clones only, not all of them. Clone size and the V and J calls come from that table; the DNA yielded D and trimming. The sample has roughly 300,000 clones, approximately 87% seen once. This entry comes from a study of blood T cell repertoires in COVID-19. Germline lookup yields CDR1 LGHNA and CDR2 YSLEER. The CDR3 contains 16 residues. V trimming: 1 base; J trimming: 6 bases; junction bases outside the gene matches: 9.

The chain uses TRBV4-3 and TRBJ1-2, with 9 bases lining up with TRBD1. Material for sequencing was peripheral blood. This clonotype was sampled from a woman between 45 and 65 years old who had recovered from COVID-19. CDR3 residues: CASSQVGVQGAHGYTF. The CDR3 region has the DNA TGCGCCAGCAGCCAAGTAGGGGTACAGGGGGCTCATGGCTACACCTTC.